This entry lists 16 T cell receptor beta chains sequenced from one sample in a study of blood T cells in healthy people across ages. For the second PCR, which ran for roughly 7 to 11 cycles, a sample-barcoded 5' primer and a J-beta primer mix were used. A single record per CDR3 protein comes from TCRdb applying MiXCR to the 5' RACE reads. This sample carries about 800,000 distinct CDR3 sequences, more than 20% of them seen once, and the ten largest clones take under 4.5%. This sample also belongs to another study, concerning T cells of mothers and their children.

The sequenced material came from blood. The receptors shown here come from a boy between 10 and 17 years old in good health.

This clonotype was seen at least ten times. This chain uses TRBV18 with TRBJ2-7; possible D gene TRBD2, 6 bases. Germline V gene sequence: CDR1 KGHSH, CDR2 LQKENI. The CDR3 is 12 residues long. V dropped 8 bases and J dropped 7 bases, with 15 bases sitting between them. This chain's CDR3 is CASSPAGHEQYF. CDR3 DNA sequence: TGTGCCAGCAGCCCCGCGGGGCATGAGCAGTACTTC.

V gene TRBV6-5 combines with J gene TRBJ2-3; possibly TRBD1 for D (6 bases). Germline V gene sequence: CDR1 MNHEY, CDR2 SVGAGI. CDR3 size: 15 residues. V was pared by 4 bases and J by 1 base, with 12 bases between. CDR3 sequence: CASSLRNRGTDTQYF. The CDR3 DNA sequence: TGTGCCAGCAGTTTGAGGAACAGGGGCACAGATACGCAGTATTTT.

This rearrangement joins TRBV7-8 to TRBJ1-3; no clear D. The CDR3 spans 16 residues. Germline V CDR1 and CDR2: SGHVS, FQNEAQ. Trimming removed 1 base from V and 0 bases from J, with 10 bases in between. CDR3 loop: CASSLDSGSSGNTIYF. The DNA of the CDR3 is TGTGCCAGCAGCTTAGATTCAGGATCCTCTGGAAACACCATATATTTT.

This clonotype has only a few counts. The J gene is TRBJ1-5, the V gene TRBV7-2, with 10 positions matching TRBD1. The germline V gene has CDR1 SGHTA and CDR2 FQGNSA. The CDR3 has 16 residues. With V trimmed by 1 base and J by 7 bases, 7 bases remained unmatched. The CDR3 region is CASSLVTGGGGQPQHF. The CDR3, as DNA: TGTGCCAGCAGCTTAGTGACAGGGGGCGGTGGGCAGCCCCAGCATTTT.

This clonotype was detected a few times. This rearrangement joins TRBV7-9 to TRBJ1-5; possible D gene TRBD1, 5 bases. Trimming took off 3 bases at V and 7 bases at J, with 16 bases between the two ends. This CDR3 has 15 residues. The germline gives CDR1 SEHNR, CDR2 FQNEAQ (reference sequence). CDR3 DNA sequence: TGTGCCAGCAGCTTGTCGGGGCAGGAGGGCCAGCCCCAGCATTTT. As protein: CASSLSGQEGQPQHF.

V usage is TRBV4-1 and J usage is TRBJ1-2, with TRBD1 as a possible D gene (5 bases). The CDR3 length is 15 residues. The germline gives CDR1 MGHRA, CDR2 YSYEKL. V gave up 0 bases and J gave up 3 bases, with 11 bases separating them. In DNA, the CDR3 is TGCGCCAGCAGCCAAGAGAGGGGCGTTGACTATGGCTACACCTTC. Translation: CASSQERGVDYGYTF.

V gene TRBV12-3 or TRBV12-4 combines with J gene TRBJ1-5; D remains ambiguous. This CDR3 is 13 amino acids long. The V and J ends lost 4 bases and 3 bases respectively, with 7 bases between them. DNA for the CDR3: TGTGCCAGCAGTTCCACCTACAATCAGCCCCAGCATTTT. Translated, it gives CASSSTYNQPQHF.

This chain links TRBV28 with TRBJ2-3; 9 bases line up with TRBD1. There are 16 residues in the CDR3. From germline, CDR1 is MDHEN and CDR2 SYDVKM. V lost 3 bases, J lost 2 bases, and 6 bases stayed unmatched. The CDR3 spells CASSLPGQGPTDTQYF. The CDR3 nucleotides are TGTGCCAGCAGTTTGCCGGGACAGGGCCCCACAGATACGCAGTATTTT.

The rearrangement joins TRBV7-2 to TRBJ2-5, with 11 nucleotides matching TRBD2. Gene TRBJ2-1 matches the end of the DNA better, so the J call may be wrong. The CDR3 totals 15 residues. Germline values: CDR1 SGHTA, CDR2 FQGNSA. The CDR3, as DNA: TGTGCCAGCAGCCGTAGCGGGGGGGCCATCGATGAGCAGTTCTTC. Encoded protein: CASSRSGGAIDEQFF.

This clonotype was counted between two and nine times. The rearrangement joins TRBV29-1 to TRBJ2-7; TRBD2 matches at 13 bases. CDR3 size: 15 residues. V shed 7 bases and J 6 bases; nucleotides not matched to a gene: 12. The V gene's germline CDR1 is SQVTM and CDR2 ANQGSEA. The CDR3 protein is CSGSYGLAGDGEQYF. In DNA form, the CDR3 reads TGCAGCGGTAGCTATGGACTAGCGGGAGATGGCGAGCAGTACTTC.

The CDR3 spells CSVEVRLAYNEQFF. CDR3 in DNA: TGCAGCGTTGAAGTGCGTCTAGCTTACAATGAGCAGTTCTTC. This chain links TRBV29-1 with TRBJ2-1; D perhaps matches TRBD2 (5 bases). Germline V lookup: CDR1 SQVTM, CDR2 ANQGSEA. V was shortened by 1 base and J by 4 bases, with 11 bases between the two germline ends. This CDR3 comprises 14 residues.

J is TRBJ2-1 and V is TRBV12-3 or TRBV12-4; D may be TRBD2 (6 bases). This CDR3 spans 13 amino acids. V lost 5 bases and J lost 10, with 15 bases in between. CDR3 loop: CASSNLWEAEQFF. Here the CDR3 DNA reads TGTGCCAGCAGTAATTTATGGGAGGCCGAGCAGTTCTTC.

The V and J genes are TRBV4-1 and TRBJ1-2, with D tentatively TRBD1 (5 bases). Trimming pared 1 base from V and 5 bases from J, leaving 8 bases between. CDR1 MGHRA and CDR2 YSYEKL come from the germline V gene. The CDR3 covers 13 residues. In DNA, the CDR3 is TGCGCCAGCAGCCAAGGGACATTTTATGGCTACACCTTC. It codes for CASSQGTFYGYTF.

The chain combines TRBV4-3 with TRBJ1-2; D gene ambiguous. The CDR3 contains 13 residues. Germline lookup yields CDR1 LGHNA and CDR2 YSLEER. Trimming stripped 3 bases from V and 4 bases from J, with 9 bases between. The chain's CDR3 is CASSQTPSYGYTF. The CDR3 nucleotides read TGCGCCAGCAGCCAGACACCGAGCTATGGCTACACCTTC.

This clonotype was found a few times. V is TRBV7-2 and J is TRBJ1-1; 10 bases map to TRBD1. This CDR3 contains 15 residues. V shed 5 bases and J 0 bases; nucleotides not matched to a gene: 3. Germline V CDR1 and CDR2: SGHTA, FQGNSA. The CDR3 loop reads CASSATGGMNTEAFF. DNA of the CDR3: TGTGCCAGCAGCGCGACAGGGGGCATGAACACTGAAGCTTTCTTT. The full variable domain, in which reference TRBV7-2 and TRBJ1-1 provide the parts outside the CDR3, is GAGVSQSPSNKVTEKGKDVELRCDPISGHTALYWYRQSLGQGLEFLIYFQGNSAPDKSGLPSDRFSAERTGGSVSTLTIQRTQQEDSAVYLCASSATGGMNTEAFFGQGTRLTVV.

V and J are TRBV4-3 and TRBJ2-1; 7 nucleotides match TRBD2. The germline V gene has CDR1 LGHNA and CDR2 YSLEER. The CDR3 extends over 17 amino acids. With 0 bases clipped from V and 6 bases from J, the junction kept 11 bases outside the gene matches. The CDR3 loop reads CASSQDFGGSPFNEQFF. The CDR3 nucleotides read TGCGCCAGCAGCCAAGATTTTGGCGGGAGCCCCTTCAATGAGCAGTTCTTC.